Here is one T cell receptor beta chain with its context. Per the original data handling: Amplification with reference gene primers provided the estimates of nucleated cell counts. Assay: immunoSEQ multiplex PCR; the TCRdb copy retains only in-frame clones and omits some. D and trimming come from the DNA, and the V and J calls and clone size come from that table. The top ten hold 12% of the sample, which has 270,000 or so clones, 80% to 90% seen once. The sample is drawn from a study of blood T cell repertoires in COVID-19. On the study more broadly: The analysed material was cDNA or gDNA that came from T cells, B-cell-depleted T cells, or PBMCs.

It was during active infection that Seattle patients were enrolled and then longitudinally followed. Germline CDR1 SEHNR, CDR2 FQNEAQ (reference sequence). The ends were cut back, 8 bases at V and 1 base at J, with 14 bases in the middle. The CDR3 has 14 residues. Sequences were obtained from peripheral blood. V gene TRBV7-9 combines with J gene TRBJ1-1; the D gene is possibly TRBD1 (5 bases). The sequence came from a woman aged 25 to 39 with COVID-19, enrolled during active disease. The CDR3 here is CASGPDNPNTEAFF. The CDR3 nucleotides are TGTGCCAGCGGCCCGGACAATCCGAACACTGAAGCTTTCTTT.